This is a list of T cell receptor beta chains from one sample in a study of glioma-infiltrating T cells after dendritic cell vaccination. Sequenced by immunoSEQ multiplex PCR; TCRdb stores in-frame clones only, minus some. The sample gives about 99,000 clones, 80% of which show up once; 5.4% is in the top ten. Sequences were derived from blood, sampled after dendritic cell vaccination. Receptors originate from a human donor with glioblastoma. Both conserved end residues are trimmed from each CDR3. A D gene is named only where the DNA matches it firmly.

v_gene	j_gene	d_gene	CDR3aa
TRBV6-1	TRBJ1-4	TRBD1	ASSSGQVGYEKLF
TRBV28	TRBJ1-5	TRBD1	ASSGTGSRQPQH
TRBV9	TRBJ2-2	TRBD1	ASNTGVAAGELF
TRBV18	TRBJ1-5	.	ASSPQGGRGNQPQH
TRBV11-1	TRBJ2-7	.	ASSFLPPYYEQY
TRBV6-6	TRBJ1-4	TRBD1	TSSSGQGLSGKLF
TRBV6-1	TRBJ1-4	.	ASSVSEGWNEKLF
TRBV30	TRBJ1-3	.	AWSIYRVRSGNTIY
TRBV27	TRBJ2-3	TRBD2	ASRRLAGELADTQY
TRBV2	TRBJ2-5	TRBD2	ASSQLALGETQY
TRBV27	TRBJ1-5	TRBD1	ASRDGDSLNQPQH
TRBV7-9	TRBJ1-5	.	ASSYGSGNQPQH
TRBV5-4	TRBJ1-1	.	ASSLEPSGTEAF
TRBV4-1	TRBJ2-3	TRBD2	ASSSIPSGLSTTATQY
TRBV10-3	TRBJ2-3	.	AISEWRERDTQY
TRBV11-2	TRBJ2-2	.	ASTTGTWHTGELF
TRBV19	TRBJ2-7	TRBD2	ASIPGGLRIGTYEQY
TRBV19	TRBJ2-3	TRBD2	ATSIAGSTDTQY
TRBV28	TRBJ2-7	TRBD2	ASSRLAGVQYEQY
TRBV23-1	TRBJ1-5	.	APKTGRQPQH
TRBV27	TRBJ2-2	TRBD2	ATLLAGGTGELF
TRBV7-6	TRBJ2-7	TRBD2	ASSLASWTSGSEQY